This T cell receptor beta chain was identified in a study of OX40 agonist ivuxolimab in advanced cancers. Looking at the study overall: Patients enrolled in dose escalation were diagnosed with hepatocellular carcinoma, melanoma, renal cell or head and neck cancer. Partial responses occurred in Three dose-escalation patients, one with hepatocellular carcinoma and two with cutaneous melanoma.

As for this clone: Its specificity is unknown.

Looked up from germline, CDR1 is SGHAT and CDR2 is FQDESV (reference sequence). The V gene lost 6 bases and the J gene lost 5 bases, with 19 bases spanning the gap. The CDR3 length is 15 residues. Study-wide points: The mean number of expanded clones was higher in CD8+ T cells than in CD4+.

Profiled with immunoSEQ multiplex PCR; TCRdb holds only in-frame clones, not every one. Of 75,000 to 90,000 clones in the sample, roughly 90% were seen once. Cycle 7 day 1, cycle 4 day 1, and baseline were the timepoints at which blood was sampled. The gene calls are TRBV11-1 and TRBJ2-5; D is possibly TRBD2 (7 bases). This specimen consisted of CD4+ or CD8+ T cells sorted from blood, obtained in a trial of the OX40 agonist ivuxolimab. The receptor was isolated from an adult with an advanced solid tumor such as melanoma, head and neck, liver or kidney cancer. CDR3 amino acids: CASSLSRGGEETQYF. For the CDR3, the DNA is TGTGCCAGCAGTTTGAGCCGAGGGGGGGAGGAGACCCAGTACTTC.